These 17 T cell receptor beta chains were all obtained from the same sample, sequenced in a study of liver allograft versus peripheral blood T cells. Looking at the study overall: Comparisons were made between T cell receptor repertoires found in transplanted livers and those circulating in recipients' peripheral blood.

TCRdb reprocessed the reads with MiXCR, giving one entry per CDR3 protein. The sample holds roughly 3,600 distinct CDR3 sequences, approximately 16% seen once. The receptor source for this set is a human patient who had a liver transplant. Some T cells may have come from the graft donor.

The rearrangement joins TRBV2 to TRBJ2-7, with D perhaps given as TRBD1 or TRBD2 (6 bases each). CDR3 length equals 14 residues. The V end was cut by 2 bases, the J end by 5 bases, with 13 bases between. CDR1 and CDR2 from the germline V gene are SNHLY and FYNNEI. This CDR3 is CASSEWGAGDEQYF. CDR3 DNA: TGTGCCAGCAGTGAATGGGGGGCCGGGGACGAGCAGTACTTC.

The V gene is TRBV28, the J gene TRBJ2-1, with TRBD1 matching 8 bases. With the DNA end fitting TRBJ2-7 better, the J assignment may be wrong. This CDR3 has 15 residues. Germline assignment: CDR1 MDHEN and CDR2 SYDVKM. The chain's CDR3 is CASSLPTGGSYEQYF. CDR3 coding DNA: TGTGCCAGCAGCCTACCAACAGGGGGCTCCTACGAGCAGTACTTC.

This clonotype occurred a few times. The chain joins TRBV9 to TRBJ2-2, with no clear D. The germline V and J ends were trimmed by 0 bases and 6 bases, with 9 bases remaining between them. Germline values: CDR1 SGDLS, CDR2 YYNGEE. This CDR3 is built from 14 residues. CDR3 bases: TGTGCCAGCAGCGTAGCTGGAATTCCCGGGGAGCTGTTTTTT. Its protein is CASSVAGIPGELFF.

This clonotype is classed as medium-sized. The CDR3 coding sequence is TGTGCCAGCAGCCAATTTATGGGTACTGGGGCCAACGTCCTGACTTTC. Its translation is CASSQFMGTGANVLTF. The rearrangement joins TRBV3-1 to TRBJ2-6; D not resolved. The V gene's germline CDR1 is LGHDT and CDR2 YNNKEL (reference sequence). Trimming removed 2 bases at V and 2 bases at J, with 10 bases between. This CDR3 is 16 amino acids long. The entire variable domain, with the rest obtained from reference TRBV3-1 and TRBJ2-6, is as follows: DTAVSQTPKYLVTQMGNDKSIKCEQNLGHDTMYWYKQDSKKFLKIMFSYNNKELIINETVPNRFSPKSPDKAHLNLHINSLELGDSAVYFCASSQFMGTGANVLTFGAGSRLTVL.

On this clonotype itself: A read error may be the cause here, since a much bigger clone is one base away. The chain is built from TRBV5-6 and TRBJ2-7, with D possibly being TRBD2 (6 bases). V was trimmed by 2 bases and J by 2 bases, leaving 11 bases between them. The CDR3 is 14 residues long. Germline values: CDR1 SGHDT, CDR2 YYEEEE. The CDR3 region has the DNA TGTGCCAGCAGCTTCGGACTATCCACCTACGAGCAGTACTTC. As protein: CASSFGLSTYEQYF.

Turning to this clonotype: A read error may explain this, as a much larger clone is one base away. V usage is TRBV6-2 or TRBV6-3 and J usage is TRBJ2-3; perhaps TRBD2 as D (5 bases). This CDR3 region has 15 residues. The germline CDR1 and CDR2 sequences are MNHEY and SVGEGT. The chain's CDR3 is CARSWERTSTDTQYF. In DNA, the CDR3 is TGTGCCAGAAGTTGGGAGAGAACTAGCACAGATACGCAGTATTTT.

The CDR3 sequence: CASSPSNYGYTF. CDR3 sequence (DNA): TGTGCCAGCAGTCCGTCTAACTATGGCTACACCTTC. The gene calls are TRBV7-9 and TRBJ1-2; D is undetermined. The CDR3 runs 12 residues. The germline V gene encodes CDR1 SEHNR and CDR2 FQNEAQ (reference sequence). V dropped 6 bases and J dropped 0 bases, with 5 bases sitting between them.

This clonotype occurred many times. The chain recombines TRBV28 with TRBJ2-1, with 11 bases matching TRBD2. J lost 7 bases, V lost 9 bases, and 8 bases had no gene match. The CDR3 has 14 residues. CDR1 MDHEN and CDR2 SYDVKM come from the germline V gene. CDR3 nucleotides: TGTGCCAGTGAGACTAGCGGGGAAGTTAATGAGCAGTTCTTC. Translation gives CASETSGEVNEQFF.

This clonotype counts as medium-sized. The chain couples TRBV28 to TRBJ2-1; the D gene could be TRBD1 or TRBD2 (6 bases each). Germline V lookup: CDR1 MDHEN, CDR2 SYDVKM. The CDR3 runs 15 residues. Trimming left V 6 bases short and J 2 bases short, with 14 bases between. DNA of the CDR3: TGTGCCAGCAGCCAACAGGGAGGCCCCTACAATGAGCAGTTCTTC. Translating it yields CASSQQGGPYNEQFF.

This clonotype was recorded at least ten times. The CDR3 coding sequence is TGTGCCAGCCATGCGGGAGAGTCCTACAATGAGCAGTTCTTC. Its protein product is CASHAGESYNEQFF. The rearrangement joins TRBV11-1 to TRBJ2-1; TRBD2 matches at 7 bases. J lost 1 base, V lost 8 bases, and 5 bases had no gene match. The CDR3 totals 14 residues. Germline CDR1 reads SGHAT; CDR2 reads FQDESV (reference sequence).

The chain joins TRBV2 to TRBJ2-1; D perhaps matches TRBD1 (5 bases). This CDR3 comprises 14 residues. Trimming shortened V by 2 bases and J by 5 bases, and 10 bases separated the two germline ends. Germline loops: CDR1 SNHLY, CDR2 FYNNEI. The CDR3 nucleotides are TGTGCCAGCAGTGAAAAGGCAGGGAACAATGAGCAGTTCTTC. Translated: CASSEKAGNNEQFF.

This clonotype was counted a few times. The chain joins TRBV10-3 to TRBJ1-1; tentative D call: TRBD1 (5 bases). Germline assignment: CDR1 ENHRY and CDR2 SYGVKD. The CDR3 totals 14 residues. Between the trimmed V and J ends, which lost 2 bases and 2 bases, there was a span of 9 bases. The CDR3 protein is CAISEPGGNTEAFF. CDR3 sequence (DNA): TGTGCCATCAGTGAGCCCGGGGGTAACACTGAAGCTTTCTTT.

The chain combines TRBV9 with TRBJ2-2; 7 bases are shared with TRBD2. The ends lost 5 bases at V and 9 bases at J; junction bases unmatched: 16. The CDR3 has 16 amino acids. Per the germline V gene, CDR1 is SGDLS and CDR2 is YYNGEE. CDR3 coding DNA: TGTGCCAGCAGGCGCAGCGGGGCTAGCGCGCTGTGGGAGCTGTTTTTT. Amino acid sequence: CASRRSGASALWELFF.

This clonotype was seen a handful of times. This CDR3 reads CASSTAGALWRNTEAFF. CDR3 DNA: TGTGCCAGTAGCACCGCGGGCGCGTTGTGGCGTAACACTGAAGCTTTCTTT. This chain joins TRBV19 and TRBJ1-1; D not resolved. With 6 bases removed from V and 2 bases from J, the gap between germline ends came to 22 bases. Germline lookup yields CDR1 LNHDA and CDR2 SQIVND (reference sequence). The CDR3 runs to 17 residues.

CDR3 DNA sequence: TGTGCCAGCAGTTATAGACAGGGGATTTCCACAGATACGCAGTATTTT. This sequence encodes CASSYRQGISTDTQYF. This chain uses TRBV6-1 with TRBJ2-3, with TRBD1 matching over 8 bases. The CDR3 runs 16 residues. V shed 5 bases, J shed 2 bases, and the junction held 9 bases outside the gene matches. Germline CDR1 MNHNS, CDR2 SASEGT.

This clonotype is termed medium-sized. The chain joins TRBV28 to TRBJ2-1; 14 nucleotides match TRBD2. This CDR3 is built from 16 residues. Per the germline V gene, CDR1 is MDHEN and CDR2 is SYDVKM. J gave up 8 bases and V 7 bases, and 10 bases lay outside the gene matches. DNA of the CDR3: TGTGCCAGCAAACCGACTAGCGGGAGGGTGGGCGATGAGCAGTTCTTC. It translates to CASKPTSGRVGDEQFF.

In this sample, this clonotype is medium-sized. The chain joins TRBV20-1 to TRBJ2-3; 14 bases map to TRBD2. The V gene's germline CDR1 is DFQATT and CDR2 SNEGSKA (reference sequence). The length of the CDR3 is 21 residues. After removal of 0 bases from V and 4 bases from J, the junction contained 18 bases not matched to a gene. Here the CDR3 DNA reads TGCAGTGCTAGAGACGACGGCCCAGGGACTAGCGGGGGCCGAGAGGCAGATACGCAGTATTTT. It encodes CSARDDGPGTSGGREADTQYF.